The present TCR beta chain was sequenced within a study of blood T cell repertoires in COVID-19. Study-wide background: Researchers got acute and convalescent COVID-19 samples from the United States, Italy and Spain. Sample material is recorded as cDNA or gDNA derived from T cells, B-cell-depleted T cells, or PBMCs.

Looked up from germline, CDR1 is SGHRS and CDR2 is YFSETQ. With 3 bases clipped from V and 5 bases from J, the junction kept 5 bases outside the gene matches. This CDR3 has 14 residues. Method: immunoSEQ multiplex PCR; TCRdb's copy keeps in-frame clones and lacks some. Counted here are about 99,000 clones, roughly 84% occurring once; the ten biggest clones make up 2%. This TCR was sampled from an older man with active or convalescent COVID-19. Sequencing was carried out using peripheral blood. The J gene is TRBJ2-7, the V gene TRBV5-1, with 10 bases matching TRBD2. The CDR3, as DNA: TGCGCCAGCAGCTCCCTAGCGGGGGTCGACGAGCAGTACTTC. Translated, it gives CASSSLAGVDEQYF. Combining the CDR3 with reference TRBV5-1 and TRBJ2-7 gives the whole variable domain KAGVTQTPRYLIKTRGQQVTLSCSPISGHRSVSWYQQTPGQGLQFLFEYFSETQRNKGNFPGRFSGRQFSNSRSEMNVSTLELGDSALYLCASSSLAGVDEQYFGPGTRLTVT.